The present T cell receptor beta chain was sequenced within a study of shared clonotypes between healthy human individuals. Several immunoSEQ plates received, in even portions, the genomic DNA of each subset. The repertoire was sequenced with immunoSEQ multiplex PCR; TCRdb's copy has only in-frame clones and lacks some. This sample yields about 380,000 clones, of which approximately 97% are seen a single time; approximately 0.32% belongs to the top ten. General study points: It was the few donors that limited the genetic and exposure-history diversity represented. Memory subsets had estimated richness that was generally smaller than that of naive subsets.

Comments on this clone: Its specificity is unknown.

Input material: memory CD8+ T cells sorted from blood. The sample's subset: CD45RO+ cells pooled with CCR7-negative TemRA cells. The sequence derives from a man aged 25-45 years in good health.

The CDR3 DNA reads TGTGCCAGCAGTTCCGGGACACCCTACGAGCAGTACTTC. Its protein is CASSSGTPYEQYF. V gene TRBV5-4 combines with J gene TRBJ2-7; maybe TRBD1 (6 bases). V lost 5 bases and J lost 2, with 11 bases in between. The germline CDR1 and CDR2 sequences are SGHNT and YYREEE (reference sequence). CDR3 length equals 13 residues.